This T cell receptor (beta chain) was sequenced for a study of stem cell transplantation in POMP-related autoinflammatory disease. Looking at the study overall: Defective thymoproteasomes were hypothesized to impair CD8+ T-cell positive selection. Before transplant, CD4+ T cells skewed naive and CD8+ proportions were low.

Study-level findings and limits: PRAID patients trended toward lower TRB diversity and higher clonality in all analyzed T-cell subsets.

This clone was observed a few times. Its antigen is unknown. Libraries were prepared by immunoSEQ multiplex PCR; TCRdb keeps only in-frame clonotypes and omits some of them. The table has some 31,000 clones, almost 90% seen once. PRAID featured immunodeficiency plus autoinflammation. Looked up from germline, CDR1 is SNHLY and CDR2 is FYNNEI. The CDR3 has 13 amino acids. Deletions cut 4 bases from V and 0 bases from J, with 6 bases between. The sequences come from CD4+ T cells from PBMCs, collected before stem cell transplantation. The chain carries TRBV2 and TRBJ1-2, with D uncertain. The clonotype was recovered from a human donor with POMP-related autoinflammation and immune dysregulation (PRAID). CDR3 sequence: CASSVLPNYGYTF. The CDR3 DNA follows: TGTGCCAGCAGTGTCCTCCCTAACTATGGCTACACCTTC.